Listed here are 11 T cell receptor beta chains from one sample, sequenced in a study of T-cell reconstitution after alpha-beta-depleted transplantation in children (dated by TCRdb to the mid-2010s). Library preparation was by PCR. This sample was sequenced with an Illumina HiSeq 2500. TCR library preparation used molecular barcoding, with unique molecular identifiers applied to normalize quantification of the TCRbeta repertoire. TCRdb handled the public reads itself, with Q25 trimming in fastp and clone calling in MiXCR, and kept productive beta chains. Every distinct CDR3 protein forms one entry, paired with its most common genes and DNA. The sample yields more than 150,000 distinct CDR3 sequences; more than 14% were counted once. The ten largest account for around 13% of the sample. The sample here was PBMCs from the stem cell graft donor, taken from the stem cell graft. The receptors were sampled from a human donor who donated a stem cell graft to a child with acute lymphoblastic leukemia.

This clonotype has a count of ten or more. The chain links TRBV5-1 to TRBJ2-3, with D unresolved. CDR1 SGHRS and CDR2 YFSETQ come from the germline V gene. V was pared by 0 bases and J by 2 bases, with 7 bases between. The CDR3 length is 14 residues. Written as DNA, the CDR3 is TGCGCCAGCAGCTTGGACAGTTTCACAGATACGCAGTATTTT. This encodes CASSLDSFTDTQYF.

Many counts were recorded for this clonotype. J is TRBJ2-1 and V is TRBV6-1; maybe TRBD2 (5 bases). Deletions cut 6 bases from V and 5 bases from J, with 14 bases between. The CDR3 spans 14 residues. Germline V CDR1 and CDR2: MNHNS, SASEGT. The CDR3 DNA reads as TGTGCCAGCAGCGGGGTAATTAGCGACAATGAGCAGTTCTTC. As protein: CASSGVISDNEQFF.

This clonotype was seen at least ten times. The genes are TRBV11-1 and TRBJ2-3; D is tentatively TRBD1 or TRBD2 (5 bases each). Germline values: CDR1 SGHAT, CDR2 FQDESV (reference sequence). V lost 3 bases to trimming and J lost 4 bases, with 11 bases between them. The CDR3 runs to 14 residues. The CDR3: CASSLLRDADTQYF. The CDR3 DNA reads TGTGCCAGCAGCTTGCTCAGGGACGCAGATACGCAGTATTTT.

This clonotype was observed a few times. As DNA, the CDR3 is TGTGCCAGCAGCCCGAGGCAGGGGGCTTACAATGAGCAGTTCTTC. This gives the protein CASSPRQGAYNEQFF. The V call is TRBV3-1, the J call TRBJ2-1; 8 nucleotides align to TRBD1. Per the germline V gene, CDR1 is LGHDT and CDR2 is YNNKEL (reference sequence). The CDR3 totals 15 residues. V was clipped by 4 bases and J by 4 bases; unmatched bases: 6.

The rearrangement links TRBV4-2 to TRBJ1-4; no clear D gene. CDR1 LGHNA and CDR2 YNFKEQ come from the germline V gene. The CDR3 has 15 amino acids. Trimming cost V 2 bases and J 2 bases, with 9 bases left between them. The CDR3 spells CASSQRDGTNEKLFF. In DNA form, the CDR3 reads TGTGCCAGCAGCCAACGAGACGGGACTAATGAAAAACTGTTTTTT.

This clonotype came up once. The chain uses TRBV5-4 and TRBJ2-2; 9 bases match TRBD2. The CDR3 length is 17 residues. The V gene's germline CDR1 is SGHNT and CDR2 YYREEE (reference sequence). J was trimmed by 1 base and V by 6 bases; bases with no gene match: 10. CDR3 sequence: CASTLGPSGVNTGELFF. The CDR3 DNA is TGTGCCAGCACCCTGGGGCCTAGCGGGGTGAACACCGGGGAGCTGTTTTTT.

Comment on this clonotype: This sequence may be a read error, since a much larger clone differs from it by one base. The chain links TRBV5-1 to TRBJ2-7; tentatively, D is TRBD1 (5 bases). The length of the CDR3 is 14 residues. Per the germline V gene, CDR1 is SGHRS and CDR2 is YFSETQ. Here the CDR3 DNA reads TGCGCCAGCAGCTTGAAACAGGACCCCTACAAGCAGTACTTC. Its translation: CASSLKQDPYKQYF.

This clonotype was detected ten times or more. The CDR3 sequence: CASSLLSSTGELFF. Here the CDR3 DNA reads TGTGCCAGCAGCTTATTGTCGAGCACCGGGGAGCTGTTTTTT. The chain uses TRBV7-2 and TRBJ2-2; D not resolved. Trimming shortened V by 2 bases and J by 4 bases, and 8 bases separated the two germline ends. The CDR3 length is 14 residues. Germline V lookup: CDR1 SGHTA, CDR2 FQGNSA.

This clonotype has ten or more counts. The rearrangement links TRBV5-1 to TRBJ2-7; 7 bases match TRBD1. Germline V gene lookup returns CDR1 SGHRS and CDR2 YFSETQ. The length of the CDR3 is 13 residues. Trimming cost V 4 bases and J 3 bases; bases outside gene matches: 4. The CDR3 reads CASSGDRLYEQYF. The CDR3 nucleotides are TGCGCCAGCAGCGGGGACAGACTCTACGAGCAGTACTTC.

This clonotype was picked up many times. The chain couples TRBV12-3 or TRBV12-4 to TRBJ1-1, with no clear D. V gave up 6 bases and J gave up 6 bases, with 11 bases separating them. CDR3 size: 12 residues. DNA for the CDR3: TGTGCCAGCAGCCTACATGGCCCTGAAGCTTTCTTT. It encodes CASSLHGPEAFF.

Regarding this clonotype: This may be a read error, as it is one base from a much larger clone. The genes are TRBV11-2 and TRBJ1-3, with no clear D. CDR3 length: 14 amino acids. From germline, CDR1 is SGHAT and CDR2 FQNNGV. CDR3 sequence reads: CTSSLDGGGNTIYF. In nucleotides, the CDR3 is TGTACCAGCAGCTTAGATGGAGGGGGAAACACCATATATTTT. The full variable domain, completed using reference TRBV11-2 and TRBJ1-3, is EAGVAQSPRYKIIEKRQSVAFWCNPISGHATLYWYQQILGQGPKLLIQFQNNGVVDDSQLPKDRFSAERLKGVDSTLKIQPAKLEDSAVYLCTSSLDGGGNTIYFGEGSWLTVV.